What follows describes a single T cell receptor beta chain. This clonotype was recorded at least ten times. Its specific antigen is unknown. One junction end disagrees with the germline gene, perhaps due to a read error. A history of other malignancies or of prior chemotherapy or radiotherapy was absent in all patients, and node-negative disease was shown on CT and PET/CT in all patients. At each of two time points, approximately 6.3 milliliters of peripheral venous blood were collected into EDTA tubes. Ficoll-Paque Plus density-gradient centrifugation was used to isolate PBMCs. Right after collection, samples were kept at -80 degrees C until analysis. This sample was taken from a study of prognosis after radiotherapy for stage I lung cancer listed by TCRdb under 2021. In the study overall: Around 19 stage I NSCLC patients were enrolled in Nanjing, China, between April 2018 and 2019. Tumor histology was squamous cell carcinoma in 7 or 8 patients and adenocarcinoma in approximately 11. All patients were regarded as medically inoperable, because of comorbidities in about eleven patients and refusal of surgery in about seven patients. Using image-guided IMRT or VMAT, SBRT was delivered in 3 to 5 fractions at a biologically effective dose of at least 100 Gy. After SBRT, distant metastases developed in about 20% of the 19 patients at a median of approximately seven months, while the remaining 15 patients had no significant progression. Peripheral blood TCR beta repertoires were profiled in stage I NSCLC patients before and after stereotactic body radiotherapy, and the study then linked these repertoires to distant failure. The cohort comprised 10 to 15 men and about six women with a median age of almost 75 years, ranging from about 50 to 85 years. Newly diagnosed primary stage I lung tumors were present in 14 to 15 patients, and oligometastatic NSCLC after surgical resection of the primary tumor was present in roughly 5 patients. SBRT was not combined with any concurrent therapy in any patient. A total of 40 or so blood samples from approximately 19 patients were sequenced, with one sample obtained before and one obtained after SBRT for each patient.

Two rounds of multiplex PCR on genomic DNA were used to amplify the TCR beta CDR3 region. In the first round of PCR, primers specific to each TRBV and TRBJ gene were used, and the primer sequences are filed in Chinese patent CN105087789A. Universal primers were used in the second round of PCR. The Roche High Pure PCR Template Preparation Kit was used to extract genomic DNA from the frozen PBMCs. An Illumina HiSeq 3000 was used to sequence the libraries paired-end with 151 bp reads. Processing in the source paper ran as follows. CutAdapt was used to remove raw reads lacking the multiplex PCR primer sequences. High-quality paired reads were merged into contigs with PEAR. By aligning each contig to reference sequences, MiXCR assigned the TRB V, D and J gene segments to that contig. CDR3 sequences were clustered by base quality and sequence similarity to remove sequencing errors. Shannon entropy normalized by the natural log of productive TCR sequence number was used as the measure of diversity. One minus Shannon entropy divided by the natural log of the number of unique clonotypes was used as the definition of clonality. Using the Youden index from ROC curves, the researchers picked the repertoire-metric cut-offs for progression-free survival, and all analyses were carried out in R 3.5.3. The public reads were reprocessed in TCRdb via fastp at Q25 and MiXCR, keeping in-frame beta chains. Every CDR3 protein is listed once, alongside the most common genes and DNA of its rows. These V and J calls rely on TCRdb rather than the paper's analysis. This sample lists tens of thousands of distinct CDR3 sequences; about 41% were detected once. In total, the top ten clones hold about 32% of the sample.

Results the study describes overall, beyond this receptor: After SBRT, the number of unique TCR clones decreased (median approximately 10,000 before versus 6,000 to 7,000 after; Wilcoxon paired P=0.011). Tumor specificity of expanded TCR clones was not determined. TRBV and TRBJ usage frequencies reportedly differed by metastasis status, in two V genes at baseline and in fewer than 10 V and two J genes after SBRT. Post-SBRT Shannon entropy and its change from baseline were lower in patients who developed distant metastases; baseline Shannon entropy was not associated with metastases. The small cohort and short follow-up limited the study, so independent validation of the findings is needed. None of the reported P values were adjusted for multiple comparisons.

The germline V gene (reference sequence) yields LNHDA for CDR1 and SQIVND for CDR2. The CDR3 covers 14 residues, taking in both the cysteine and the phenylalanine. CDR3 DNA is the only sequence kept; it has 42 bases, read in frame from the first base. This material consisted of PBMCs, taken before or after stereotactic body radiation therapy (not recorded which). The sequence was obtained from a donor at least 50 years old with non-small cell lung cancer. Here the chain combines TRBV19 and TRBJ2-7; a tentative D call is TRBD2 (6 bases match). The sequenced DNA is TGTGCCAGTAGTAGGGACTTGGGCGCAGGAGAGCAGTACTTT. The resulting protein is CASSRDLGAGEQYF.